The rows below give T cell receptor beta chains drawn from one sample of a study of blood T cell repertoires in COVID-19. Produced via immunoSEQ multiplex PCR; TCRdb's table is partial and in-frame only. The sample has 90,000 to 120,000 clones; about 89% are singletons. Source material: peripheral blood. The receptors stem from a middle-aged man with active or convalescent COVID-19. Both conserved end residues are trimmed from each CDR3.

j_call v_call cdr3_aa
TRBJ2-1 TRBV10-3 AISVAYEQF
TRBJ1-4 TRBV9 ASSEQTAINEKLF
TRBJ2-3 TRBV18 ASSITSTDTQY
TRBJ2-7 TRBV28 ASRPGTGSLEQY
TRBJ2-5 TRBV9 ASSVQGARGETQY
TRBJ1-5 TRBV6-5 ASSPQSSGGQPQH
TRBJ1-2 TRBV3-1/TRBV3-2 ASSRVNYGYT
TRBJ2-1 TRBV28 ASSFGTSGYNEQF
TRBJ2-3 TRBV5-1 ASSFSGGFPSTDTQY
TRBJ2-7 TRBV6-5 ASSYSINTGTYEQY
TRBJ1-2 TRBV28 ASSSPIRQGAGYGYT